This T cell receptor (beta chain) was captured in a study of blood T cell repertoires in COVID-19. V lost 5 bases to trimming and J lost 3 bases, with 11 bases between them. Germline CDR1 GTSNPN, CDR2 SVGIG (reference sequence). The CDR3 covers 14 residues. Only one count was recorded for this clone. Authors' analysis steps: Reference gene primer amplification in the assay estimated nucleated cell counts. The assay was immunoSEQ multiplex PCR, and TCRdb's table has in-frame clones only and misses some. V and J calls and clone size are given by that table; D and trimming were obtained from the DNA. Here the sample spans around 470,000 clones, around 91% being singletons.

J is TRBJ2-6 and V is TRBV30; D is perhaps TRBD2 (6 bases). The source of this sequence is a man between 18 and 29 years old who had recovered from COVID-19. Sequenced sample: PBMCs or T cells enriched from blood (not recorded which). CDR3 bases: TGTGCCTGGGGGTTCGGGAGTGGGGCCAACGTCCTGACTTTC. This encodes CAWGFGSGANVLTF.